The clone carrying this T cell receptor (beta chain) has a single count. These data come from a study of blood T cell repertoires in COVID-19. Assay: immunoSEQ multiplex PCR; the TCRdb copy retains only in-frame clones and omits some. The sample consists of 200,000 to 250,000 clones, 75% to 85% of them appearing once. Germline-derived CDR1 and CDR2 are LNHDA and SQIVND (reference sequence). V lost 7 bases to trimming and J lost 4 bases, with 14 bases between them. CDR3 size: 14 residues. The source of this sequence is a woman aged 50 to 60 with acute or convalescent COVID-19. The V and J genes are TRBV19 and TRBJ1-5; possibly TRBD1 for D (6 bases). The specimen sequenced was peripheral blood. CDR3 sequence reads: CASTLGGGNQPQHF. CDR3 bases: TGTGCCAGTACCTTAGGGGGTGGAAATCAGCCCCAGCATTTT.